Reported below is one TCR beta chain. This sample is part of a study of blood T cell repertoires in COVID-19. Whole-study context: COVID-19 samples collected from the United States, Italy and Spain covered acute and convalescent phases. PBMCs, B-cell-depleted T cells, or T cells were the source of the cDNA or gDNA that made up the material.

The trim removed 2 bases at V and 6 bases at J, leaving 5 bases unmatched. Germline CDR1 is MDHEN and CDR2 is SYDVKM. The CDR3 contains 15 residues. In the authors' workflow: From reference gene primer amplification, estimates of nucleated cell counts were derived. Sequencing was performed with immunoSEQ multiplex PCR; in TCRdb, only in-frame clones are kept and a portion is missing. The V and J calls and clone size were taken over from that table, and D and trimming were inferred from the DNA. The data hold approximately 100,000 clones, with about 79% observed a single time. This chain links TRBV28 with TRBJ1-3; 9 positions match TRBD1. The sample taken for sequencing was peripheral blood. The receptor was derived from a woman older than 75 with active or convalescent COVID-19. The CDR3: CASSLGQGRANTIYF. DNA of the CDR3: TGTGCCAGCAGTTTAGGACAGGGGCGCGCAAACACCATATATTTT.